The rows below give T cell receptor beta chains drawn from one sample of a study of cytomegalovirus exposure and HLA in healthy donors. The data were produced by immunoSEQ multiplex PCR, yet TCRdb's version contains in-frame clones alone and is incomplete. The ten top clones account for about 2.5%, within a sample of approximately 120,000 clones. The sequencing sample was made of PBMCs. These receptors came from a man aged 25 to 40 in good health and CMV-seronegative. Both conserved end residues are part of each CDR3. Fields, in order: V gene, J gene, D gene, CDR3 protein, CDR3 DNA. A D gene is named only where the DNA matches it firmly.

v_gene: TRBV18; j_gene: TRBJ1-2; d_gene: .; CDR3aa: CASSPLAKGDGYTF; CDR3nt: TGTGCCAGCTCACCACTTGCGAAGGGGGATGGCTACACCTTC
v_gene: TRBV9; j_gene: TRBJ1-2; d_gene: TRBD1; CDR3aa: CASSAGTGGGYGYTF; CDR3nt: TGTGCCAGCAGCGCTGGGACAGGTGGAGGCTATGGCTACACCTTC
v_gene: TRBV18; j_gene: TRBJ1-4; d_gene: .; CDR3aa: CASSPSQVPNEKLFF; CDR3nt: TGTGCCAGCTCACCCTCTCAGGTCCCTAATGAAAAACTGTTTTTT
v_gene: TRBV2; j_gene: TRBJ1-5; d_gene: TRBD1; CDR3aa: CATTTGGTGNQPQHF; CDR3nt: TGTGCCACCACGACAGGGGGCACGGGTAATCAGCCCCAGCATTTT
v_gene: TRBV4-2; j_gene: TRBJ2-2; d_gene: TRBD1; CDR3aa: CASSQDRDRGRELFF; CDR3nt: TGTGCCAGCAGCCAAGATCGGGACAGGGGCCGGGAGCTGTTTTTT
v_gene: TRBV7-3; j_gene: TRBJ1-3; d_gene: .; CDR3aa: CASSQGPGNTIYF; CDR3nt: TGTGCCAGCAGTCAGGGCCCTGGAAACACCATATATTTT
v_gene: TRBV14; j_gene: TRBJ1-2; d_gene: .; CDR3aa: CASSQQVNYGYTF; CDR3nt: TGTGCCAGCAGCCAACAGGTTAACTATGGCTACACCTTC
v_gene: TRBV2; j_gene: TRBJ2-7; d_gene: TRBD1; CDR3aa: CASSDPGQGRSYEQYF; CDR3nt: TGTGCCAGCAGTGACCCAGGACAGGGACGAAGTTACGAGCAGTACTTC
v_gene: TRBV5-1; j_gene: TRBJ2-7; d_gene: TRBD2; CDR3aa: CASSLAPLAGVPYEQYF; CDR3nt: TGCGCCAGCAGCTTGGCACCTTTAGCGGGAGTCCCCTACGAGCAGTACTTC
v_gene: TRBV27; j_gene: TRBJ1-5; d_gene: .; CDR3aa: CASAGLNQPQHF; CDR3nt: TGTGCCAGCGCGGGACTCAATCAGCCCCAGCATTTT
v_gene: TRBV14; j_gene: TRBJ2-7; d_gene: TRBD2; CDR3aa: CASSQDASGRNLYF; CDR3nt: TGTGCCAGCAGCCAAGATGCTAGCGGGAGAAACCTGTACTTC
v_gene: TRBV19; j_gene: TRBJ1-1; d_gene: .; CDR3aa: CASSTSNTEAFF; CDR3nt: TGTGCCAGTAGTACATCGAACACTGAAGCTTTCTTT
v_gene: TRBV7-9; j_gene: TRBJ1-1; d_gene: .; CDR3aa: CASSLVSGKNTEAFF; CDR3nt: TGTGCCAGCAGCTTAGTATCAGGGAAGAACACTGAAGCTTTCTTT
v_gene: TRBV11-3; j_gene: TRBJ1-1; d_gene: .; CDR3aa: CASSLGRANTEAFF; CDR3nt: TGTGCCAGCAGCTTGGGCAGGGCGAACACTGAAGCTTTCTTT
v_gene: TRBV7-2; j_gene: TRBJ2-3; d_gene: TRBD2; CDR3aa: CASSPGTTTQYF; CDR3nt: TGTGCCAGCAGCCCAGGGACTACTACGCAGTATTTT
v_gene: TRBV15; j_gene: TRBJ2-1; d_gene: .; CDR3aa: CATSRDELPQFF; CDR3nt: TGTGCCACCAGCAGAGATGAACTACCACAGTTCTTC
v_gene: TRBV28; j_gene: TRBJ2-7; d_gene: TRBD2; CDR3aa: CASSTPLAGEPYEQYF; CDR3nt: TGTGCCAGCAGTACCCCGTTAGCGGGGGAGCCCTACGAGCAGTACTTC
v_gene: TRBV28; j_gene: TRBJ1-6; d_gene: .; CDR3aa: CASSFAWGAGNSPLHF; CDR3nt: TGTGCCAGCAGTTTCGCATGGGGCGCAGGGAATTCACCCCTCCACTTT
v_gene: TRBV2; j_gene: TRBJ2-5; d_gene: .; CDR3aa: CASQRETQYF; CDR3nt: TGTGCCAGCCAGCGAGAGACCCAGTACTTC
v_gene: TRBV27; j_gene: TRBJ1-1; d_gene: .; CDR3aa: CASKLQGLNTEAFF; CDR3nt: TGTGCCAGCAAATTACAGGGCCTGAACACTGAAGCTTTCTTT
v_gene: TRBV27; j_gene: TRBJ1-6; d_gene: TRBD1; CDR3aa: CASRTGGTSYNSPLHF; CDR3nt: TGTGCCAGCAGGACAGGGGGCACTTCCTATAATTCACCCCTCCACTTT
v_gene: TRBV7-9; j_gene: TRBJ1-5; d_gene: .; CDR3aa: CASSLATGNQPQHF; CDR3nt: TGTGCCAGCAGCTTAGCGACAGGCAATCAGCCCCAGCATTTT
v_gene: TRBV7-9; j_gene: TRBJ2-4; d_gene: .; CDR3aa: CASSLGDSWAKNIQYF; CDR3nt: TGTGCCAGCAGCTTAGGGGACTCGTGGGCCAAAAACATTCAGTACTTC
v_gene: TRBV13; j_gene: TRBJ2-1; d_gene: TRBD2; CDR3aa: CASSLDGGRALYNEQFF; CDR3nt: TGTGCCAGCAGCTTAGACGGTGGGAGGGCCCTCTACAATGAGCAGTTCTTC
v_gene: TRBV7-9; j_gene: TRBJ1-4; d_gene: .; CDR3aa: CASSFRGVTNEKLFF; CDR3nt: TGTGCCAGCAGTTTCCGCGGGGTAACAAATGAAAAACTGTTTTTT
v_gene: TRBV5-6; j_gene: TRBJ1-2; d_gene: TRBD1; CDR3aa: CASSWGTAYGYTF; CDR3nt: TGTGCCAGCAGCTGGGGGACAGCTTATGGCTACACCTTC
v_gene: TRBV5-6; j_gene: TRBJ1-2; d_gene: TRBD1; CDR3aa: CASSLAGGRGGYTF; CDR3nt: TGTGCCAGCAGCTTGGCAGGGGGTAGGGGTGGCTACACCTTC
v_gene: TRBV2; j_gene: TRBJ1-1; d_gene: .; CDR3aa: CASSEYRRYEAFF; CDR3nt: TGTGCCAGCAGTGAATATCGTCGGTATGAAGCTTTCTTT
v_gene: TRBV5-6; j_gene: TRBJ2-7; d_gene: TRBD1; CDR3aa: CASSFGTGVYEQYF; CDR3nt: TGTGCCAGCAGCTTTGGGACAGGGGTTTACGAGCAGTACTTC
v_gene: TRBV28; j_gene: TRBJ1-1; d_gene: .; CDR3aa: CASSFPTGNTEAFF; CDR3nt: TGTGCCAGCAGTTTTCCAACTGGGAACACTGAAGCTTTCTTT
v_gene: TRBV6-1; j_gene: TRBJ2-1; d_gene: TRBD2; CDR3aa: CASSGPLAGDFSYNEQFF; CDR3nt: TGTGCCAGCAGTGGACCTCTAGCGGGGGACTTCTCCTACAATGAGCAGTTCTTC
v_gene: TRBV7-6; j_gene: TRBJ2-2; d_gene: .; CDR3aa: CASSFPGSAGELFF; CDR3nt: TGTGCCAGCAGCTTCCCGGGTTCGGCCGGGGAGCTGTTTTTT
v_gene: TRBV7-6; j_gene: TRBJ2-1; d_gene: .; CDR3aa: CASSLKGEGWHEQFF; CDR3nt: TGTGCCAGCAGCTTAAAGGGGGAGGGGTGGCATGAGCAGTTCTTC
v_gene: TRBV5-6; j_gene: TRBJ1-5; d_gene: .; CDR3aa: CASSLGRGHSNQPQHF; CDR3nt: TGTGCCAGCAGCTTGGGCAGGGGCCATAGCAATCAGCCCCAGCATTTT
v_gene: TRBV5-4; j_gene: TRBJ2-6; d_gene: TRBD1; CDR3aa: CASSKGPGQGSGANVLTF; CDR3nt: TGTGCCAGCAGCAAAGGTCCCGGACAGGGTTCTGGGGCCAACGTCCTGACTTTC
v_gene: TRBV7-2; j_gene: TRBJ2-3; d_gene: .; CDR3aa: CASSLLRASTDTQYF; CDR3nt: TGTGCCAGCAGCTTACTGCGTGCTAGCACAGATACGCAGTATTTT
v_gene: TRBV10-3; j_gene: TRBJ2-7; d_gene: TRBD2; CDR3aa: CASLGASGSNEQYF; CDR3nt: TGTGCCAGCCTGGGGGCTAGCGGGAGTAACGAGCAGTACTTC
v_gene: TRBV7-2; j_gene: TRBJ2-1; d_gene: TRBD2; CDR3aa: CASRRSGRDNNEQFF; CDR3nt: TGTGCCAGCAGACGAAGCGGGAGGGATAACAATGAGCAGTTCTTC
v_gene: TRBV28; j_gene: TRBJ1-1; d_gene: .; CDR3aa: CASGGTNTEAFF; CDR3nt: TGTGCGTCGGGGGGAACGAACACTGAAGCTTTCTTT
v_gene: TRBV19; j_gene: TRBJ2-1; d_gene: .; CDR3aa: CASSIQSAESYNEQFF; CDR3nt: TGTGCCAGTAGTATTCAGTCAGCGGAGTCCTACAATGAGCAGTTCTTC
v_gene: TRBV29-1; j_gene: TRBJ1-1; d_gene: .; CDR3aa: CSVGRAFGGNTEAFF; CDR3nt: TGCAGCGTTGGGAGGGCCTTCGGCGGGAACACTGAAGCTTTCTTT
v_gene: TRBV19; j_gene: TRBJ1-5; d_gene: .; CDR3aa: CASSIRGYDQPQHF; CDR3nt: TGTGCCAGTAGTATACGAGGGTATGATCAGCCCCAGCATTTT
v_gene: TRBV5-1; j_gene: TRBJ2-1; d_gene: TRBD2; CDR3aa: CASSFSGSTYNEQFF; CDR3nt: TGCGCCAGCAGTTTTAGCGGGAGTACATACAATGAGCAGTTCTTC
v_gene: TRBV19; j_gene: TRBJ1-1; d_gene: .; CDR3aa: CASSLSRGSTEAFF; CDR3nt: TGTGCCAGTAGTTTAAGTAGAGGGAGCACTGAAGCTTTCTTT
v_gene: TRBV11-1; j_gene: TRBJ2-7; d_gene: .; CDR3aa: CASSSRVSYEQYF; CDR3nt: TGTGCCAGCAGCTCCAGGGTCTCCTACGAGCAGTACTTC
v_gene: TRBV5-1; j_gene: TRBJ2-3; d_gene: .; CDR3aa: CASSQWDTGYTDTQYF; CDR3nt: TGCGCCAGCAGCCAATGGGACACAGGATACACAGATACGCAGTATTTT
v_gene: TRBV28; j_gene: TRBJ1-5; d_gene: TRBD1; CDR3aa: CASRDLDRGNQPQHF; CDR3nt: TGTGCCAGCAGGGACCTGGACAGGGGCAATCAGCCCCAGCATTTT
v_gene: TRBV4-1; j_gene: TRBJ2-7; d_gene: TRBD2; CDR3aa: CASSPTTSDSSLTYEQYF; CDR3nt: TGCGCCAGCAGCCCCACGACTAGCGATTCGTCTCTCACCTACGAGCAGTACTTC
v_gene: TRBV2; j_gene: TRBJ1-2; d_gene: .; CDR3aa: CASPARVSRYGYTF; CDR3nt: TGTGCCAGCCCTGCGAGGGTTTCCCGCTATGGCTACACCTTC
v_gene: TRBV5-1; j_gene: TRBJ2-1; d_gene: .; CDR3aa: CASSFPASQDNEQFF; CDR3nt: TGCGCCAGCAGCTTCCCGGCTAGCCAAGACAATGAGCAGTTCTTC
v_gene: TRBV7-9; j_gene: TRBJ2-2; d_gene: .; CDR3aa: CASRGQNELAGELFF; CDR3nt: TGTGCCAGCAGGGGACAAAATGAATTGGCCGGGGAGCTGTTTTTT
v_gene: TRBV6-5; j_gene: TRBJ1-1; d_gene: TRBD1; CDR3aa: CASSERQGRTEAFF; CDR3nt: TGTGCCAGCAGTGAGAGACAGGGACGGACTGAAGCTTTCTTT
v_gene: TRBV2; j_gene: TRBJ2-6; d_gene: .; CDR3aa: CASSESGGIRTGNSGANVLTF; CDR3nt: TGTGCCAGCAGTGAGTCTGGAGGTATTAGGACCGGTAACTCTGGGGCCAACGTCCTGACTTTC
v_gene: TRBV6-5; j_gene: TRBJ2-1; d_gene: .; CDR3aa: CASSAWGGIDNEQFF; CDR3nt: TGTGCCAGCAGTGCTTGGGGAGGTATAGACAATGAGCAGTTCTTC